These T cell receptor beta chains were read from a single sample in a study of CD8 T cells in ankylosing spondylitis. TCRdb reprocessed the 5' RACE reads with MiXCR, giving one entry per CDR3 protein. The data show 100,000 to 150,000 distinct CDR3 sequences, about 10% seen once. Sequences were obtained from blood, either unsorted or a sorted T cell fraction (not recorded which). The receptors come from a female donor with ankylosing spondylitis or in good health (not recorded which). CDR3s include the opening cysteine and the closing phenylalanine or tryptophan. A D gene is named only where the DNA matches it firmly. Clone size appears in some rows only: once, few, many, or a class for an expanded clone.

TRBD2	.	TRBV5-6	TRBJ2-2	TGTGCCAGCAGCTTGATTAGCGGGAGCGGGGAGCTGTTTTTT	CASSLISGSGELFF
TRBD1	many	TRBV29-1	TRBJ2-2	TGCAGCGTTGCGGACAGGGGGCTGGACGGGGAGCTGTTTTTT	CSVADRGLDGELFF
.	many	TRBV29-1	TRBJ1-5	TGCAGCGTGGGGAGTAGCAATCAGCCCCAGCATTTT	CSVGSSNQPQHF
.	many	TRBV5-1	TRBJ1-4	TGCGCCAGCAGCCAAGGACAGAGGACAACTAATGAAAAACTGTTTTTT	CASSQGQRTTNEKLFF
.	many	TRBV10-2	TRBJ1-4	TGCGCCAGCACCAATAATGAAAAACTGTTTTTT	CASTNNEKLFF
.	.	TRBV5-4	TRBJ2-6	TGTGCCAGCAGCTTGGCGGTTTCTGCCTCTGGGGCCAACGTCCTGACTTTC	CASSLAVSASGANVLTF
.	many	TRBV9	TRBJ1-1	TGTGCCAGCAGAGAGAGTCAGGGGTCGGACACTGAAGCTTTCTTT	CASRESQGSDTEAFF
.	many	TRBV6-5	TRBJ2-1	TGTGCCAGCAGTTATGAAGGCAGGGGTCGGGAGCAGTTCTTC	CASSYEGRGREQFF
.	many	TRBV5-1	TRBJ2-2	TGCGCCAGCAGCCCGGGCCTTGTCGGGGAGCTGTTTTTT	CASSPGLVGELFF
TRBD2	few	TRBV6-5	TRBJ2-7	TGTGCCAGCAGTTACTCGGGGACTAGCGGTACCTACGAGCAGTACTTC	CASSYSGTSGTYEQYF
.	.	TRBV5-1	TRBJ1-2	TGCGCCAGCAGCGGGGGGGACCGCTATGGCTACACCTTC	CASSGGDRYGYTF
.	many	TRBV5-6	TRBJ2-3	TGTGCCAGCAGCTTGTTAGGGCAGACCACAGATACGCAGTATTTT	CASSLLGQTTDTQYF
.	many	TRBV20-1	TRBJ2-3	TGCAGTGTTGCCGCGGGGTGGGGCACAGATACGCAGTATTTT	CSVAAGWGTDTQYF
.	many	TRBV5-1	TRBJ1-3	TGCGCCAGCAGCCTTGGACAGAGCCCCTCTGGAAACACCATATATTTT	CASSLGQSPSGNTIYF
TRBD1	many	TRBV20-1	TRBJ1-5	TGCAGTGCTGGAACAACAGGGGGCAATCAGCCCCAGCATTTT	CSAGTTGGNQPQHF
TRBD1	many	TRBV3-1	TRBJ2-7	TGTGCCAGCAGCCCGACAGGGGGGAGGAACTACGAGCAGTACTTC	CASSPTGGRNYEQYF
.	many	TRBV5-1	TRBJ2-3	TGCGCCAGCAGCTTGTGGGGGGGCGCGGTAGATACGCAGTATTTT	CASSLWGGAVDTQYF
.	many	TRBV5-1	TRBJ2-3	TGCGCCAGCAGCCAAAGACGAACAGATACGCAGTATTTT	CASSQRRTDTQYF
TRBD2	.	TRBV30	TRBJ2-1	TGTGCCTGGAGTGCACTAGCGGGACCCTACAATGAGCAGTTCTTC	CAWSALAGPYNEQFF
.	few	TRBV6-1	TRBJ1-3	TGTGCCAGCAGCACCCTTCTCGGGGTTTCTGGAAACACCATATATTTT	CASSTLLGVSGNTIYF
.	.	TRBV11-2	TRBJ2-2	TGTGCCAGCAGCGGGCAGTGGACTAACACCGGGGAGCTGTTTTTT	CASSGQWTNTGELFF
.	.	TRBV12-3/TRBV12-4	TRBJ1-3	TGTGCCAGTAGTTTGAGGACCTCTGGAAACACCATATATTTT	CASSLRTSGNTIYF
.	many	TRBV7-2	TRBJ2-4	TGTGCCAGCAGCCCTCAACTGATAGGGGGAAGCCGCATTCAGTACTTC	CASSPQLIGGSRIQYF
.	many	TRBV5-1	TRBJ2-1	TGCGCCAGCAGCTTGAGCTCGGACTCTTCCGGTGAGCAGTTCTTC	CASSLSSDSSGEQFF
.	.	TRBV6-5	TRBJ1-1	TGTGCCAGCAGTTACTTTCGGGGGACGAACACTGAAGCTTTCTTT	CASSYFRGTNTEAFF
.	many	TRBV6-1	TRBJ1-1	TGTGCCAGCAGTGACCGCCTAGGATCGACTGAAGCTTTCTTT	CASSDRLGSTEAFF
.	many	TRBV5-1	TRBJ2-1	TGCGCCAGCAGCTTGAGGAGCGGAGTCAGCTACAATGAGCAGTTCTTC	CASSLRSGVSYNEQFF
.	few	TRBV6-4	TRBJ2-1	TGTGCCAGCAGTGACCAGCCCCACAATGAGCAGTTCTTC	CASSDQPHNEQFF
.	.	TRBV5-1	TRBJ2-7	TGCGCCAGCATCTTGGGCAGGAACGACGAGCAGCACTTC	CASILGRNDEQHF
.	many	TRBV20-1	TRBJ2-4	TGCAGTGCTAGGCATTACCAGGTGGCGGACATTCAGTACTTC	CSARHYQVADIQYF
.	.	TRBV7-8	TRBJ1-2	TGTGCCAGCAGCCTCAGGGAGAGGAGGGGAGGCTACACCTTC	CASSLRERRGGYTF
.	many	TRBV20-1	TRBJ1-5	TGCAGTGCTAGATCCCCAAATCAGCCCCAGCATTTT	CSARSPNQPQHF
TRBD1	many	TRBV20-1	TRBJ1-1	TGCAGTGCTAGGGAGGGGGCGAACACTGAAGCTTTCTTT	CSAREGANTEAFF
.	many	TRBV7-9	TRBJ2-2	TGTGCCAGCAGCTTGAGGGGGGCTTTCACCGGGGAGCTGTTTTTT	CASSLRGAFTGELFF
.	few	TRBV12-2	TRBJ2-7	TGTGCAAGTCGCTTAGTAGCTGGTTACGAGCAGTACTTC	CASRLVAGYEQYF
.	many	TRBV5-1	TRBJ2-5	.	CASSFGNGAQYF
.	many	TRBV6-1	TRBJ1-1	TGTGCCAGCAGCCTACAGTCGCGCACTGAAGCTTTCTTT	CASSLQSRTEAFF
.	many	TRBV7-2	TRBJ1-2	TGTGCCAGCAGCCCCGGCGCCTACTATGGCTACACCTTC	CASSPGAYYGYTF
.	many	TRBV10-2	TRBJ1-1	TGCGCCAGCAGAAAATCGGGGAACACTGAAGCTTTCTTT	CASRKSGNTEAFF
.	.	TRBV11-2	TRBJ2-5	TGTGCCAGCAGATCTACGGGGCCCCCGGCCCCCCGAGGGGAGACCCAGTACTTC	CASRSTGPPAPRGETQYF
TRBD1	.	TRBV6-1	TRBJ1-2	TGTGCCGGCAGTCAAGGAGGGACAGGGATTAACTATGGCTACACCTTC	CAGSQGGTGINYGYTF
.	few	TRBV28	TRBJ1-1	TGTGCCAGCAGGCTGGGCTTAGGGAACACTGAAGCTTTCTTT	CASRLGLGNTEAFF